The 5 T cell receptor beta chains below were found in one sample sequenced in a study of immune heterogeneity within non-small cell lung tumors listed by TCRdb under 2018. Genomic DNA was extracted from bulk tumor tissue and used as the TCR template, and roughly 590 ng gDNA was amplified per sample. During surgery, multiple biopsies were taken from each primary tumor and placed as far apart as possible within the tumor mass. The study cohort was described as untreated and was composed of newly diagnosed NSCLC cases undergoing curative surgery. Sequencing was performed on a HiSeq X Ten. The TCR beta CDR3 region was amplified with a multiplex PCR system, in which a first round of roughly 10 cycles was run using 32 V-gene forward and 13 J-gene reverse primers. Through fastp at Q25 and MiXCR, TCRdb rebuilt clones from the public reads, retaining in-frame beta chains. For every CDR3 protein sequence, its rows merge into one entry that carries the most common genes and DNA. Across this sample there are 15,000 to 20,000 distinct CDR3 sequences, with 25% to 35% seen only once. The leading ten clones occupy less than 5% of the sample.

Sequenced sample: lung tumor tissue. The receptors derive from a man aged 35-49 years with non-small cell lung cancer.

This clonotype was observed a few times. This chain joins TRBV20-1 and TRBJ2-7; maybe TRBD1 (6 bases). CDR1 and CDR2 from the germline V gene are DFQATT and SNEGSKA (reference sequence). This CDR3 is built from 14 residues. V was trimmed by 6 bases and J by 0 bases, leaving 15 bases between them. CDR3 coding DNA: TGCAGTGCGACCGGACAGAGAAGCTCCTACGAGCAGTACTTC. Translation gives CSATGQRSSYEQYF.

In this sample, this clonotype turned up a few times. A much larger clone is a single base away; this may be a read error. The chain has TRBV6-1 and TRBJ1-5; D is undetermined. Germline CDR1 MNHNS, CDR2 SASEGT. Between the trimmed V and J ends, which lost 7 bases and 7 bases, there was a span of 14 bases. The CDR3 is 13 amino acids. The CDR3 nucleotides are TGTGCCAGCAACGACTGGGGTCGACAGCCCCAGCATTTT. Translated: CASNDWGRQPQHF.

This clonotype appeared many times. This rearrangement joins TRBV2 to TRBJ1-3; no clear D gene. CDR3 length equals 14 residues. V gave up 7 bases and J gave up 0 bases, with 10 bases separating them. Germline CDR1 reads SNHLY; CDR2 reads FYNNEI. CDR3 DNA sequence: TGTGCCAGCACAGGTCAGCTCTCTGGAAACACCATATATTTT. Protein: CASTGQLSGNTIYF.

This clonotype counts as medium-sized. The chain uses TRBV2 and TRBJ2-7; D is undetermined. Trimming removed 6 bases at V and 6 bases at J, with 15 bases between. This CDR3 contains 13 residues. Germline values: CDR1 SNHLY, CDR2 FYNNEI. The CDR3 is CASSPPARSEQYF. The CDR3 DNA reads TGTGCCAGCAGCCCCCCAGCCCGCTCCGAGCAGTACTTC.

This clonotype counts as medium-sized (0.01 to 0.1%). The chain couples TRBV11-3 to TRBJ2-3; 7 bases match TRBD1. This CDR3 spans 14 amino acids. Trimming removed 9 bases from V and 1 base from J; junction bases left unmatched: 7. The germline gives CDR1 SGHNT, CDR2 YENEEA. The CDR3 region is CASSTGAGTDTQYF. The CDR3 DNA reads TGTGCCAGTTCTACAGGGGCGGGCACAGATACGCAGTATTTT.